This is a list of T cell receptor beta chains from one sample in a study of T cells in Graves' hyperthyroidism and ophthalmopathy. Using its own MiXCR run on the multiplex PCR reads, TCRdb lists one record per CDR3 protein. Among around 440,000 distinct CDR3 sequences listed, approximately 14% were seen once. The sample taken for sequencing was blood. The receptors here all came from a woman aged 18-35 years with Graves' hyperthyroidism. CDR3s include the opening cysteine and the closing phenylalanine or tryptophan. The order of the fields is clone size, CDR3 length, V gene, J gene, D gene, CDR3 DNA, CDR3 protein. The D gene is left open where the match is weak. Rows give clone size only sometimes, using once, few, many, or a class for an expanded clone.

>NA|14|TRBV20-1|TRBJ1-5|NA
TGCAGTGCTAGAGATCCAGGAAGCAATCAGCCCCAGCATTTT
CSARDPGSNQPQHF
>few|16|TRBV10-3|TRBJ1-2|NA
TGTGCCATCAGTGATGTAGGCACGGACCGTGGTAATGGCTACACCTTC
CAISDVGTDRGNGYTF
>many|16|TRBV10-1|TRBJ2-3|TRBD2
TGCGCCAGCAGTGATGGTCTAGCGGGAAGCACAGATACGCAGTATTTT
CASSDGLAGSTDTQYF
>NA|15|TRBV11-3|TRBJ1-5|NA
TGTGCCAGCAGCAAAAGTCAGGGGAGCAATCAGCCCCAGCATTTT
CASSKSQGSNQPQHF
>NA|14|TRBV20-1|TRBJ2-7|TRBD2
TGCAGTGCTAGCGCGGGGGTAAGCTCCTACGAGCAGTACTTC
CSASAGVSSYEQYF
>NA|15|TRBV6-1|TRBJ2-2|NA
TGTGCCAGCAGTGGAGGGGCGCGAGGCACCGGGGAGCTGTTTTTT
CASSGGARGTGELFF
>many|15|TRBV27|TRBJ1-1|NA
TGTGCCAGCAGTGTCGATAGGAGGATGAACACTGAAGCTTTCTTT
CASSVDRRMNTEAFF
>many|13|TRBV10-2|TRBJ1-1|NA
TGCGCCAGCAGGGGGATTATGAACACTGAAGCTTTCTTT
CASRGIMNTEAFF
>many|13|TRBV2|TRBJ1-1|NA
TGTGCCAGCAGTGAGAGGGGAAGGACTGAAGCTTTCTTT
CASSERGRTEAFF
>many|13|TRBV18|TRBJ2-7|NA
TGTGCCAGCTCAGCGGGTCCTACCTACGAGCAGTACTTC
CASSAGPTYEQYF
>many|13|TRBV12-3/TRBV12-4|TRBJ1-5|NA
TGTGCCAGCAGTTTTGAGGGAAATCAGCCCCAGCATTTT
CASSFEGNQPQHF
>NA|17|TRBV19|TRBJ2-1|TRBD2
TGTGCCAGTAGTATCATATTGCTTAGCGGGAGAGGTAATGAGCAGTTCTTC
CASSIILLSGRGNEQFF
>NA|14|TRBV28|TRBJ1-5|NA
TGTGCCAGCGGGGCGGGGTCTAGCAATCAGCCCCAGCATTTT
CASGAGSSNQPQHF
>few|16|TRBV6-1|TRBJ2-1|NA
TGTGCCAGCAGTGAAGCACGTTATGTCCCCTACAATGAGCAGTTCTTC
CASSEARYVPYNEQFF
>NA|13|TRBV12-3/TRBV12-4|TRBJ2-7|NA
TGTGCCAGCAGTTCGATGACGGTCTACGAGCAGTACTTC
CASSSMTVYEQYF
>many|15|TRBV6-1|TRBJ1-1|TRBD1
TGTGCCAGCAGTCCTACAGGGGGGATGAACACTGAAGCTTTCTTT
CASSPTGGMNTEAFF
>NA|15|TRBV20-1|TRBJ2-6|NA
TGCAGTGCTTTAAAATTTGCCTCTGGGGCCAACGTCCTGACTTTC
CSALKFASGANVLTF
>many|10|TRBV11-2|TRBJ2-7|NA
TGTGCCAGCAGCCACTTGGTGCAGTACTTC
CASSHLVQYF
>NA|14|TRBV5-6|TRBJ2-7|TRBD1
TGTGCCAGCAGCTTGAGGACAGGGTATGTCGAGCAGTACTTC
CASSLRTGYVEQYF
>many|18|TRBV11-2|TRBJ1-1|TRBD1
TGTGCCAGCAGCTTACGCGGACAGGGGGCTGGTCGGGCTAGTGAAGCTTTCTTT
CASSLRGQGAGRASEAFF
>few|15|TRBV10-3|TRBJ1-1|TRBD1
TGTGCCATCAGCGGGACAGGCACCAAGAACACTGAAGCTTTCTTT
CAISGTGTKNTEAFF
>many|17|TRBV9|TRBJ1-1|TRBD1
TGTGCCAGCAGCCCGATGGGGGACAGGAAATTTCACACTGAAGCTTTCTTT
CASSPMGDRKFHTEAFF
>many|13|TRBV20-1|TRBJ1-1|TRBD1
TGCAGTGCTTGGAACAGGGGACGCACTGAAGCTTTCTTT
CSAWNRGRTEAFF
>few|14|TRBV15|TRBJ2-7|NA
TGTGCCACCAGCAGATGGGGGACCACCTACGAGCAGTACTTC
CATSRWGTTYEQYF
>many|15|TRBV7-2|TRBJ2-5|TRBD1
TGTGCCAGCAGCTTAGCTGAGGGGGCCGGGGAGACCCAGTACTTC
CASSLAEGAGETQYF
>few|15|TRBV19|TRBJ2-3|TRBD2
TGTGCCAGTAGTCTAAAAGCGGGAGTAAAAGATACGCAGTATTTT
CASSLKAGVKDTQYF
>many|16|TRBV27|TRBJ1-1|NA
TGTGCCAGCACCGCCCAGGGGCGGGGGGGGAGCGCTGAAGCTTTCTTT
CASTAQGRGGSAEAFF
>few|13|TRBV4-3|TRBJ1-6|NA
TGCGCCAGCAGCCAAGGGGTGGTCGGTCCCCTCCACTTT
CASSQGVVGPLHF
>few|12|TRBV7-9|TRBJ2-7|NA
TGTGCCAGCAGCTCGCAGGGTTTCGAGCAGTACTTC
CASSSQGFEQYF
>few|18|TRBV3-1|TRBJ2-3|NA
TGTGCCAGCAGCCATTCCAGGGGGGCTAGCGGGCGCACAGATACGCAGTATTTT
CASSHSRGASGRTDTQYF
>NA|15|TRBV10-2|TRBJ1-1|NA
TGCGCCAGCAGTGAGCGTGACAGAGAAATGACTGAAGCTTTCTTT
CASSERDREMTEAFF
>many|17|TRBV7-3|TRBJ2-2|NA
TGTGCCAGCAGCAGCATGGGGGGCAGCGGGGCCCCCGGGGAGCTGTTTTTT
CASSSMGGSGAPGELFF
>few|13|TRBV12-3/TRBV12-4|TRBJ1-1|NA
TGTGCCAGCAGTTTCCAGGGACCAGTTGAAGCTTTCTTT
CASSFQGPVEAFF
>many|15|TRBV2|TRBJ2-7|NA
TGTGCCAGCAGTGAAGTGCGGAAGAGCTCCTACGAGCAGTACTTC
CASSEVRKSSYEQYF
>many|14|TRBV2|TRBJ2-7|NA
TGTGCCAGCACCCTGGACAGCCCGTCGTACGAGCAGTACTTC
CASTLDSPSYEQYF
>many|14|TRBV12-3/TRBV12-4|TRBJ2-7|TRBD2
TGTGCCAGCCAATCCAATAGCGGGGGCTACGAGCAGTACTTC
CASQSNSGGYEQYF
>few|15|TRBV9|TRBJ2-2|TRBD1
TGTGCCAGCAGCGCCTTGGGACAGGTGGCCGGGGAGCTGTTTTTT
CASSALGQVAGELFF
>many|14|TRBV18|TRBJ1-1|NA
TGTGCCAGCTCACCACGTCGGTTTTACACTGAAGCTTTCTTT
CASSPRRFYTEAFF
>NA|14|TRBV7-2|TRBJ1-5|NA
TGTGCCAGCAGCTTGGGGCGGCGAGATCAGCCCCAGCATTTT
CASSLGRRDQPQHF
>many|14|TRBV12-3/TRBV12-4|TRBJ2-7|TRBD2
TGTGCCAGCAGTATACTAGCGGGAGTCTACGAGCAGTACTTC
CASSILAGVYEQYF
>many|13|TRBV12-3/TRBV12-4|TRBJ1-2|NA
TGTGCCAGCAGTTTCGTTTCAGGGCACGGCTACACCTTC
CASSFVSGHGYTF
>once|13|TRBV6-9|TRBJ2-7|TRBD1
TGTGCCAGCAGTTACAGGGGGATCAACGAGCAGTACTTC
CASSYRGINEQYF
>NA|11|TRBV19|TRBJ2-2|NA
TGTGCCAGTAGTCAGATCGGGGAGCTGTTTTTT
CASSQIGELFF
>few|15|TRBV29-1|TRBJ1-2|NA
TGCAGCTCCATACCTCAGGGGCGAGAGAACTATGGCTACACCTTC
CSSIPQGRENYGYTF
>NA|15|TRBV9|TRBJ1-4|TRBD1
TGTGCCAGCAGCGCCCAGGGACAGCAAAATGAAAAACTGTTTTTT
CASSAQGQQNEKLFF